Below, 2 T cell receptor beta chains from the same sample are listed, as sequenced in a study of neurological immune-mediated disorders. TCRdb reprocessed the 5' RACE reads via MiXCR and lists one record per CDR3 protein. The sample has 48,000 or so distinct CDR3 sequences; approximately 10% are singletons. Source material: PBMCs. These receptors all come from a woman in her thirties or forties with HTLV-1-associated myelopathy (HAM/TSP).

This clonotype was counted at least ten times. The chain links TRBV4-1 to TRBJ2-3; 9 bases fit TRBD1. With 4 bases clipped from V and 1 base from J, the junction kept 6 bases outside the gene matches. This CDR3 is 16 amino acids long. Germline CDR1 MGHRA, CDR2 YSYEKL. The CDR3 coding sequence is TGCGCCAGCAGCCGAACAGGGGGCGTCGGCACAGATACGCAGTATTTT. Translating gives CASSRTGGVGTDTQYF.

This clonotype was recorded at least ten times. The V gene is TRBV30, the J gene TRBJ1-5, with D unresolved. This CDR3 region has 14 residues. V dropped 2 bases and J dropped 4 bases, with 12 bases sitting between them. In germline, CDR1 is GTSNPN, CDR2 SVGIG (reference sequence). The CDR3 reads CAWSLFSSNQPQHF. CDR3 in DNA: TGTGCCTGGAGTTTGTTTTCTAGTAATCAGCCCCAGCATTTT.